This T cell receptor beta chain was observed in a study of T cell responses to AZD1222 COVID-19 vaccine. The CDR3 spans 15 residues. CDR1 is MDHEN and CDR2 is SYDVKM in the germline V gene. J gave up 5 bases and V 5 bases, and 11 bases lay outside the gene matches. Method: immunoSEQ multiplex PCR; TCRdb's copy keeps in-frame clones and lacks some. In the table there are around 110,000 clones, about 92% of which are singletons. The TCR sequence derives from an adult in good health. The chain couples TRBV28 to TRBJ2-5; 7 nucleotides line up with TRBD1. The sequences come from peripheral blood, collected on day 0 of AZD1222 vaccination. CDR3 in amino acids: CASSTGQAGSETQYF. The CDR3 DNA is TGTGCCAGCAGTACAGGACAGGCCGGATCGGAGACCCAGTACTTC. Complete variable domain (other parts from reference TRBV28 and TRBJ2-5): DVKVTQSSRYLVKRTGEKVFLECVQDMDHENMFWYRQDPGLGLRLIYFSYDVKMKEKGDIPEGYSVSREKKERFSLILESASTNQTSMYLCASSTGQAGSETQYFGPGTRLLVL.